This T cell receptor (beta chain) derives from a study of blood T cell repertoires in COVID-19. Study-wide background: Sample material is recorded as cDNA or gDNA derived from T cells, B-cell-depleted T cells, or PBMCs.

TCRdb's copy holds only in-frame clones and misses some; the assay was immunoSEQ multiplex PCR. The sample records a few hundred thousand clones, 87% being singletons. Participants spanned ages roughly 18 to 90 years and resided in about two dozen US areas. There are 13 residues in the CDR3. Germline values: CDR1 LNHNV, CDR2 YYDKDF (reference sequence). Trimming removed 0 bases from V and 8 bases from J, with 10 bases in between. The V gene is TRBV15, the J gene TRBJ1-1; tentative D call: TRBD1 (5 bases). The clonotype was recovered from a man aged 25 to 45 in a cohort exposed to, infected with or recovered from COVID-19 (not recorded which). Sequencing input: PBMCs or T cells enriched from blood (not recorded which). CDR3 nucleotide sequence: TGTGCCACCAGCAGAGATTTAGGGGCCGAAGCTTTCTTT. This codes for CATSRDLGAEAFF.